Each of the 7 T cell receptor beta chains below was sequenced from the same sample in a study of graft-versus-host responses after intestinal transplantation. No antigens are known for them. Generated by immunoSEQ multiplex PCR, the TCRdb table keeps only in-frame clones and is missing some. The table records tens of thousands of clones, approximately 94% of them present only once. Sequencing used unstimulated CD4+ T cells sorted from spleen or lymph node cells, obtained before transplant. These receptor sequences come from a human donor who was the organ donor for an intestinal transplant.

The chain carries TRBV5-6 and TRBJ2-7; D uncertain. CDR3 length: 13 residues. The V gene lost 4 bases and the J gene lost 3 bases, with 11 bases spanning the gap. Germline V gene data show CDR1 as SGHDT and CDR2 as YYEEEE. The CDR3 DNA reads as TGTGCCAGCAGCCCTGGGCCACTCTACGAGCAGTACTTC. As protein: CASSPGPLYEQYF.

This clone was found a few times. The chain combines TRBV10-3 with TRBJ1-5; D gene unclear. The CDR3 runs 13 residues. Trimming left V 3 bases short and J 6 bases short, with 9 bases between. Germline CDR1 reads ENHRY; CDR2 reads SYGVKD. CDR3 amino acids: CAISDKGSQPQHF. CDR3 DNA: TGTGCCATCAGTGATAAGGGTAGTCAGCCCCAGCATTTT.

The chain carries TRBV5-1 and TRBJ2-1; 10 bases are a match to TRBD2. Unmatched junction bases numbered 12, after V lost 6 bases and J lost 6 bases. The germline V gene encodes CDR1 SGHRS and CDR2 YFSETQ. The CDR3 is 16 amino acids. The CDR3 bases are TGCGCCAGCACGTACTGGGGTAGCGGGGGGATCAATGAGCAGTTCTTC. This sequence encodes CASTYWGSGGINEQFF.

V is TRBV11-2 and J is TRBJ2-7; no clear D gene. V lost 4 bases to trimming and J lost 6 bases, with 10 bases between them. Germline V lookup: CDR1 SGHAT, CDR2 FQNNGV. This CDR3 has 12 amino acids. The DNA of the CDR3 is TGTGCCAGCAGCTCCGGAAAAGGCGAGCAGTACTTC. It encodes CASSSGKGEQYF.

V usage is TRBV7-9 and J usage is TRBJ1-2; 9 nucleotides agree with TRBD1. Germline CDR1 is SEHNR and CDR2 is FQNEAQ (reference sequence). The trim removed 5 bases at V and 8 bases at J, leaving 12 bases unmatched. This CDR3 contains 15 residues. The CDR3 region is CASSVGPQGARGYTF. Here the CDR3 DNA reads TGTGCCAGCAGCGTAGGTCCACAGGGGGCGCGGGGCTACACCTTC. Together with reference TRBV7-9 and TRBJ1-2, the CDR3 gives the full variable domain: DTGVSQNPRHKITKRGQNVTFRCDPISEHNRLYWYRQTLGQGPEFLTYFQNEAQLEKSRLLSDRFSAERPKGSFSTLEIQRTEQGDSAMYLCASSVGPQGARGYTFGSGTRLTVV.

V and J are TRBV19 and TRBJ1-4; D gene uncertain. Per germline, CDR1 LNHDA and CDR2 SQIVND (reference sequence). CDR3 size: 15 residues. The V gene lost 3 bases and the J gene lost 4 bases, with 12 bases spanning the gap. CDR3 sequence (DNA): TGTGCCAGTAGTATTAACCGAGGAGTTAATGAAAAACTGTTTTTT. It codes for CASSINRGVNEKLFF.

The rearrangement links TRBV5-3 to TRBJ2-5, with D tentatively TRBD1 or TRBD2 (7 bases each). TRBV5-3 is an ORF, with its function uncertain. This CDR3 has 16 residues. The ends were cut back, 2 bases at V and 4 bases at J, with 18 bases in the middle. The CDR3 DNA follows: TGTGCCAGAAGCTTTCAAGACAGGGAGGGTCGAGAGACCCAGTACTTC. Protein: CARSFQDREGRETQYF.